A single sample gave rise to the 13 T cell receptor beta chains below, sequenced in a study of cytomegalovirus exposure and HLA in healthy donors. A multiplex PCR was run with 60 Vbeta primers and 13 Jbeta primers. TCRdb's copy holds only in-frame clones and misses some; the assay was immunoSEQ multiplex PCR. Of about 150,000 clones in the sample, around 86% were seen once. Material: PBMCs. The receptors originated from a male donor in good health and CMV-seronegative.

The CDR3: CATSRDADFSFSGNTIYF. The CDR3 DNA follows: TGTGCCACCAGCAGAGATGCGGACTTTTCCTTCTCTGGAAACACCATATATTTT. The chain is built from TRBV15 and TRBJ1-3; D gene uncertain. This CDR3 has 18 residues. CDR1 is LNHNV and CDR2 is YYDKDF in the germline V gene (reference sequence). V lost 0 bases, J lost 0 bases, and 15 bases lay in between.

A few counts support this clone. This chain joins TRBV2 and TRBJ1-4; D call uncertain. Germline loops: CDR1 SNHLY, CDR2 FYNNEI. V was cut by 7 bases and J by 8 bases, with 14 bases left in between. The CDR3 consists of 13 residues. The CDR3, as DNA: TGTGCCAGCACGCTTTACAGCCTGGAAAAACTGTTTTTT. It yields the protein CASTLYSLEKLFF.

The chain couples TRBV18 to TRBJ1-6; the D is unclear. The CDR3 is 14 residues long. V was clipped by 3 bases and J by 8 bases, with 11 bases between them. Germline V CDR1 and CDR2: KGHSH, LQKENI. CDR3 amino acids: CASSPGIHDSPLHF. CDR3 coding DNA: TGTGCCAGCTCACCCGGGATACACGATTCACCCCTCCACTTT. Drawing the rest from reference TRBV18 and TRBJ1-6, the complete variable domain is NAGVMQNPRHLVRRRGQEARLRCSPMKGHSHVYWYRQLPEEGLKFMVYLQKENIIDESGMPKERFSAEFPKEGPSILRIQQVVRGDSAAYFCASSPGIHDSPLHFGNGTRLTVT.

The CDR3 reads CASGGQGAAGELFF. The CDR3 DNA reads TGTGCCAGTGGGGGACAGGGGGCGGCCGGGGAGCTGTTTTTT. This chain links TRBV19 with TRBJ2-2; 12 bases line up with TRBD1. The trim removed 8 bases at V and 6 bases at J, leaving 4 bases unmatched. Looked up from germline, CDR1 is LNHDA and CDR2 is SQIVND (reference sequence). The CDR3 spans 14 residues.

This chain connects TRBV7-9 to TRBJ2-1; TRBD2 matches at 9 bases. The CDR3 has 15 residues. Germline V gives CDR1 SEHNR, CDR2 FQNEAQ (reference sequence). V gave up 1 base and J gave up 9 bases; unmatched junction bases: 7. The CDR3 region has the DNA TGTGCCAGCAGCTTAGTCTCCATAGCGGGGGCTGAGCAGTTCTTC. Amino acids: CASSLVSIAGAEQFF.

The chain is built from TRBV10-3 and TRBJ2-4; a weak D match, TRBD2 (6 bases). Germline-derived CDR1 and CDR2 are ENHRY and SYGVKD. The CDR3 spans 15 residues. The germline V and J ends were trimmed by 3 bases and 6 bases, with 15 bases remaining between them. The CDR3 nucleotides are TGTGCCATCAGTGATGTTGGGGGGTATGGAAACATTCAGTACTTC. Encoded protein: CAISDVGGYGNIQYF.

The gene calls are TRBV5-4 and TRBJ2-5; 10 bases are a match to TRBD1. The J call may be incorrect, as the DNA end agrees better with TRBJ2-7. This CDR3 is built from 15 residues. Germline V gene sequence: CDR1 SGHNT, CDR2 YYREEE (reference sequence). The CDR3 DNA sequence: TGTGCCAGCAGCCGGACCGGACAGGGGGGTAACGAGCAGTACTTC. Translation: CASSRTGQGGNEQYF.

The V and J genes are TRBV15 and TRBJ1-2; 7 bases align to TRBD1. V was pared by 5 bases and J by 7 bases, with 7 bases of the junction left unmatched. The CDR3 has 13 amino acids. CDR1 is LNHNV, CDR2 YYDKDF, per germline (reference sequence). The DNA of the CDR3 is TGTGCCACCAGCGGTAGACAGGGTGGTGGCTACACCTTC. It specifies CATSGRQGGGYTF.

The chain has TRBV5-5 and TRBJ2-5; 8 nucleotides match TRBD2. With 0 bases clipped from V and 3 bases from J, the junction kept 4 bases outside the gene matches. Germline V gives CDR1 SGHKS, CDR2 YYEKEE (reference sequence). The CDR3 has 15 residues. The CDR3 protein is CASSLVAGREETQYF. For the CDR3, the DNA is TGTGCCAGCAGCTTGGTAGCGGGGAGAGAAGAGACCCAGTACTTC.

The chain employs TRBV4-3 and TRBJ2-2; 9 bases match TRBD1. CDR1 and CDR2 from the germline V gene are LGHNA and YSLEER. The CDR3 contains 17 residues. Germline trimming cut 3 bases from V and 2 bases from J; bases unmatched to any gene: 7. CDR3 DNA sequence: TGCGCCAGCAGCCAGATAAGGGGACAGGGAAACACCGGGGAGCTGTTTTTT. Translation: CASSQIRGQGNTGELFF.

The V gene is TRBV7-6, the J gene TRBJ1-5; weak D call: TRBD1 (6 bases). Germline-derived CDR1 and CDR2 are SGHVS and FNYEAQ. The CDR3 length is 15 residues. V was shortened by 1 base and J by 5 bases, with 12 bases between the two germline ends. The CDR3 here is CASSLGGTIDQPQHF. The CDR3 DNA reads TGTGCCAGCAGCTTAGGAGGGACAATTGATCAGCCCCAGCATTTT.

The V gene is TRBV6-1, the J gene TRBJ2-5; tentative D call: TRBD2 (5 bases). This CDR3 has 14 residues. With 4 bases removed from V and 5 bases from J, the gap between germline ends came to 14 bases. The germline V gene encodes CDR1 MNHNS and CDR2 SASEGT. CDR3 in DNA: TGTGCCAGCAGTGCCCTCCGAGGGCGGGAGACCCAGTACTTC. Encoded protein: CASSALRGRETQYF.

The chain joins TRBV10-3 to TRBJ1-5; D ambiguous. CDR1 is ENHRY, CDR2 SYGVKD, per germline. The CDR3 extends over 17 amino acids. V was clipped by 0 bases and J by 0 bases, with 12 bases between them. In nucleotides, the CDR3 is TGTGCCATCAGTGAGTCGAGAGGGCATTATAGCAATCAGCCCCAGCATTTT. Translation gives CAISESRGHYSNQPQHF.